Given below is one TCR beta chain in context. Its antigen is undetermined. This entry comes from a study of T cell responses to AZD1222 COVID-19 vaccine. Study findings and constraints: Most donors were white British, females outnumbered males, and clonal diversity was possibly underestimated.

Here immunoSEQ multiplex PCR was the method, and the copy in TCRdb shows in-frame clones only, minus some. The sample has some 110,000 clones; just over 85% are singletons. The starting material was peripheral blood, obtained 28 days after the second AZD1222 dose. The receptor was derived from an adult who received the AZD1222 COVID-19 vaccine.

The CDR3 DNA is TGTGCCAGCAGTCAAGTTTATGGCTACACCTTC. Translation: CASSQVYGYTF. V and J are TRBV6-2 or TRBV6-3 and TRBJ1-2; D is ambiguous. Germline CDR1 and CDR2: MNHEY and SVGEGT. The CDR3 is 11 amino acids. Trimming stripped 5 bases from V and 5 bases from J, with 6 bases between.